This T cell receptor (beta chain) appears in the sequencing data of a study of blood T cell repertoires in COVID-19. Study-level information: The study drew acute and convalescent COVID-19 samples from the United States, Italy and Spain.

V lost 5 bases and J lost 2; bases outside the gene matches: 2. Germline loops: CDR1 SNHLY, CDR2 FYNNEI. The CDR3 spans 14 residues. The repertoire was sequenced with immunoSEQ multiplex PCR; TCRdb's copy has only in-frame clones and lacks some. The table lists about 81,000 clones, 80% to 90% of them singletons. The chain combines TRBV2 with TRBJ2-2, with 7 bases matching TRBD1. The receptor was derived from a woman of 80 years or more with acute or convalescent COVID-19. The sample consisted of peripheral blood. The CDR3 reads CASSHRGNTGELFF. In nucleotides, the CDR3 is TGTGCCAGCAGTCACAGGGGAAACACCGGGGAGCTGTTTTTT.